Shown below are 24 T cell receptor beta chains from a single sample sequenced in a study of T cells in Graves' hyperthyroidism and ophthalmopathy. Amplification targeted TCR beta CDR3 regions from RNA transcripts. Carried out on the TCR CDR3, a first-round RT-PCR used the HTBI primer set. Using its own MiXCR run on the multiplex PCR reads, TCRdb lists one record per CDR3 protein. Of around 290,000 distinct CDR3 sequences in the sample, about a sixth were seen once. Input material: blood. These receptor sequences come from a woman aged 55-70 years with Graves' ophthalmopathy.

This clonotype turned up a few times. The chain uses TRBV18 and TRBJ1-5; 9 bases agree with TRBD1. This CDR3 comprises 14 residues. Trimming took 6 bases from V and 7 from J; bases not matched to a gene: 7. Germline assignment: CDR1 KGHSH and CDR2 LQKENI. The CDR3 sequence is CASSPDRGLQPQHF. The CDR3 coding sequence is TGTGCCAGCTCCCCGGACAGGGGATTACAGCCCCAGCATTTT.

This clonotype was detected a few times. The J gene is TRBJ1-1, the V gene TRBV14, with 10 bases that match TRBD1. This CDR3 contains 17 residues. The germline V gene encodes CDR1 SGHDN and CDR2 FVKESK. J was trimmed by 1 base and V by 0 bases; bases with no gene match: 5. Here the CDR3 reads CASSQDRGDRGNTEAFF. The CDR3 DNA sequence: TGTGCCAGCAGCCAAGATCGGGGGGACAGGGGGAACACTGAAGCTTTCTTT.

The chain has TRBV7-9 and TRBJ1-1; D is unclear. Trimming left V 2 bases short and J 6 bases short, with 16 bases between. This CDR3 has 15 residues. Germline V gene data show CDR1 as SEHNR and CDR2 as FQNEAQ (reference sequence). The CDR3 sequence is CASSLTPPGSSEAFF. The DNA of the CDR3 is TGTGCCAGCAGCTTAACACCGCCTGGGAGCTCTGAAGCTTTCTTT.

This clonotype appeared many times. The chain recombines TRBV3-1 with TRBJ1-2; no reliable D call. CDR3 size: 13 residues. CDR1 LGHDT and CDR2 YNNKEL come from the germline V gene (reference sequence). The V and J ends lost 1 base and 7 bases respectively, with 10 bases between them. Here the CDR3 reads CASSQVSALGYTF. The CDR3 DNA sequence: TGTGCCAGCAGCCAAGTTTCCGCCCTTGGCTACACCTTC.

This clonotype was picked up many times. The chain couples TRBV5-1 to TRBJ2-3, with 7 positions matching TRBD1. The J segment lost 4 bases and the V segment lost 4 bases, leaving 9 bases of the junction unmatched. Looked up from germline, CDR1 is SGHRS and CDR2 is YFSETQ. The CDR3 length is 15 residues. As DNA, the CDR3 is TGCGCCAGCAGCCCGGGACAGTATGACGCAGATACGCAGTATTTT. Translating it yields CASSPGQYDADTQYF. Together with reference TRBV5-1 and TRBJ2-3, the CDR3 gives the full variable domain: KAGVTQTPRYLIKTRGQQVTLSCSPISGHRSVSWYQQTPGQGLQFLFEYFSETQRNKGNFPGRFSGRQFSNSRSEMNVSTLELGDSALYLCASSPGQYDADTQYFGPGTRLTVL.

At least ten counts were recorded for this clonotype. The V call is TRBV24-1, the J call TRBJ1-5; 8 bases are shared with TRBD1. This CDR3 region has 13 residues. Trimming cost V 7 bases and J 7 bases; bases outside gene matches: 5. The germline gives CDR1 KGHDR, CDR2 SFDVKD. The CDR3 sequence is CATRDRGRQPQHF. The CDR3 bases are TGTGCCACCAGAGACAGGGGACGGCAGCCCCAGCATTTT.

A note on this clonotype: A much more abundant neighbour one base away suggests this may be a read error. This chain uses TRBV5-1 with TRBJ2-7; maybe TRBD2 (6 bases). The germline CDR1 and CDR2 sequences are SGHRS and YFSETQ. The CDR3 runs 16 residues. CDR3 sequence: CVSSLRAGRESYEQYF. The CDR3 DNA reads as TGCGTCAGCAGCTTAAGAGCAGGCCGGGAGTCCTACGAGCAGTACTTC.

This clonotype appeared many times. V usage is TRBV18 and J usage is TRBJ2-1, with TRBD2 matching 7 bases. This CDR3 spans 15 amino acids. From germline, CDR1 is KGHSH and CDR2 LQKENI. Germline trimming cut 0 bases from V and 3 bases from J; bases unmatched to any gene: 2. CDR3 nucleotides: TGTGCCAGCTCACCACCCTGGGGGGGCTACAATGAGCAGTTCTTC. Translated: CASSPPWGGYNEQFF.

Notes on this clonotype: Just one base apart from a much larger clone, this may be a read error. The chain employs TRBV7-2 and TRBJ2-7, with TRBD1 identical over 7 bases. This CDR3 region has 14 residues. Germline V gene lookup returns CDR1 SGHTA and CDR2 FQGNSA. For the CDR3, the DNA is TGTGCCAACAGCATCGGGACAGATATCTACGAGCAGTACTTC. This gives the protein CANSIGTDIYEQYF. Full variable domain (rest looked up from reference TRBV7-2 and TRBJ2-7): GAGVSQSPSNKVTEKGKDVELRCDPISGHTALYWYRQSLGQGLEFLIYFQGNSAPDKSGLPSDRFSAERTGGSVSTLTIQRTQQEDSAVYLCANSIGTDIYEQYFGPGTRLTVT.

This clonotype was seen just once. The rearrangement links TRBV6-1 to TRBJ1-5; tentative D call: TRBD1 (5 bases). The CDR3 has 14 amino acids. The germline CDR1 and CDR2 sequences are MNHNS and SASEGT. V was trimmed by 6 bases and J by 3 bases, leaving 12 bases between them. The chain's CDR3 is CASRWGGDNQPQHF. Written as DNA, the CDR3 is TGTGCCAGCAGGTGGGGAGGGGACAATCAGCCCCAGCATTTT.

The table lists this clonotype with many counts. The chain recombines TRBV7-2 with TRBJ1-2; 7 bases fit TRBD1. V dropped 5 bases and J dropped 3; count of bases not matched to a gene: 3. Looked up from germline, CDR1 is SGHTA and CDR2 is FQGNSA. CDR3 length: 13 amino acids. The CDR3 DNA reads as TGTGCCAGCAGCGCGGGACAGTACTATGGCTACACCTTC. This sequence encodes CASSAGQYYGYTF.

This clonotype was observed at least ten times. Sequence at one end of the junction differs from germline and may be a read error. The rearrangement joins TRBV19 to TRBJ1-1; D uncertain. CDR1 is LNHDA and CDR2 is SQIVND in the germline V gene (reference sequence). This CDR3 spans 10 amino acids. Here the CDR3 DNA reads TGTGCCAGCAGTATCCTTGAAGCTTTCTTT. Translating gives CASSILEAFF.

V and J are TRBV10-3 and TRBJ2-7, with 7 nucleotides matching TRBD1. Germline values: CDR1 ENHRY, CDR2 SYGVKD. V lost 2 bases to trimming and J lost 3 bases; unmatched junction nucleotides: 4. There are 14 residues in the CDR3. The chain's CDR3 is CAISEKGADYEQYF. The DNA for the CDR3 is TGTGCCATCAGTGAGAAGGGGGCGGACTACGAGCAGTACTTC.

There are a few counts of this clonotype. The chain joins TRBV7-2 to TRBJ1-5; TRBD1 aligns across 7 bases. CDR1 is SGHTA and CDR2 is FQGNSA in the germline V gene. The CDR3 runs to 15 residues. The J segment lost 7 bases and the V segment lost 3 bases, leaving 9 bases of the junction unmatched. In nucleotides, the CDR3 is TGTGCCAGCAGCTTCACAACAGGGGTAGGACAGCCCCAGCATTTT. Translating gives CASSFTTGVGQPQHF.

This clonotype has at least ten counts. The rearrangement joins TRBV6-6 to TRBJ2-5, with TRBD1 as a possible D gene (6 bases). Germline V CDR1 and CDR2: MNHNY, SVGAGI (reference sequence). The V gene lost 2 bases and the J gene lost 0 bases, with 16 bases spanning the gap. The CDR3 has 17 residues. Here the CDR3 DNA reads TGTGCCAGCAGTTACGCAGGGGTTAGCGAATACCAAGAGACCCAGTACTTC. As protein: CASSYAGVSEYQETQYF.

The chain combines TRBV6-1 with TRBJ2-3; a possible D gene is TRBD2 (6 bases). Per the germline V gene, CDR1 is MNHNS and CDR2 is SASEGT. V shed 5 bases and J shed 2 bases, with 14 bases lying between them. This CDR3 comprises 15 residues. The DNA of the CDR3 is TGTGCCAGCAGTCAGGGAGGTAGTCTCACAGATACGCAGTATTTT. Amino acid sequence: CASSQGGSLTDTQYF.

Only a few counts were recorded for this clonotype. The chain is built from TRBV27 and TRBJ1-6; 8 bases fit TRBD1. Germline V gene sequence: CDR1 MNHEY, CDR2 SMNVEV (reference sequence). The CDR3 extends over 14 amino acids. Trimming took 6 bases from V and 8 from J; bases not matched to a gene: 6. The CDR3 DNA is TGTGCCAGCAGAAAGGACAGGGTAGATTCACCCCTCCACTTT. Translation: CASRKDRVDSPLHF.

This clonotype was counted a few times. V gene TRBV2 combines with J gene TRBJ2-6; D is ambiguous. Germline V gene sequence: CDR1 SNHLY, CDR2 FYNNEI. CDR3 length: 15 residues. V lost 4 bases to trimming and J lost 2 bases, with 9 bases between them. CDR3 nucleotide sequence: TGTGCCAGCAGTGGGGGTTCTCCTGGGGCCAACGTCCTGACTTTC. Amino acid sequence: CASSGGSPGANVLTF.

The J gene is TRBJ2-6, the V gene TRBV14; D possibly corresponds to TRBD1 (5 bases). Germline V CDR1 and CDR2: SGHDN, FVKESK. This CDR3 is 17 amino acids long. Trimming shortened V by 7 bases and J by 1 base, and 17 bases separated the two germline ends. CDR3 region: CASTPRQGRSGANVLTF. In DNA form, the CDR3 reads TGTGCCAGCACCCCCAGGCAGGGAAGGTCTGGGGCCAACGTCCTGACTTTC.

This clonotype came up many times. The chain employs TRBV20-1 and TRBJ1-5, with unresolved D. This CDR3 contains 13 residues. V shed 1 base and J shed 5 bases, with 9 bases lying between them. The germline gives CDR1 DFQATT, CDR2 SNEGSKA (reference sequence). CDR3 in DNA: TGCAGTGCTAGAGCCGAACCGGATCAGCCCCAGCATTTT. Translating it yields CSARAEPDQPQHF.

This clonotype was found a few times. The chain employs TRBV5-1 and TRBJ2-6, with TRBD1 matching over 9 bases. This CDR3 has 18 amino acids. From germline, CDR1 is SGHRS and CDR2 YFSETQ. The ends lost 4 bases at V and 0 bases at J; junction bases unmatched: 8. CDR3 bases: TGCGCCAGCAGCATAACCGGGACAGGGAGCTCTGGGGCCAACGTCCTGACTTTC. This sequence encodes CASSITGTGSSGANVLTF.

This clonotype was detected many times. The gene calls are TRBV9 and TRBJ1-2; no firm D call. This CDR3 spans 16 amino acids. V lost 3 bases and J lost 4, with 19 bases in between. Per germline, CDR1 SGDLS and CDR2 YYNGEE. DNA of the CDR3: TGTGCCAGCAGCGCGGAGGGTGAGGGTGTGGGCTATGGCTACACCTTC. This translates into CASSAEGEGVGYGYTF.

This clonotype was recorded many times. This sequence joins TRBV10-3 and TRBJ1-1; D ambiguous. Germline CDR1 and CDR2: ENHRY and SYGVKD. CDR3 size: 14 residues. V gave up 7 bases and J gave up 2 bases, with 14 bases separating them. CDR3 DNA sequence: TGTGCCATCAATCCGACGGCATCTAACACTGAAGCTTTCTTT. Translation gives CAINPTASNTEAFF.

This clonotype was recorded many times. The chain links TRBV18 to TRBJ1-6, with D perhaps matching TRBD1 (5 bases). Germline-derived CDR1 and CDR2 are KGHSH and LQKENI. This CDR3 contains 13 residues. The V gene lost 2 bases and the J gene lost 10 bases, with 9 bases spanning the gap. CDR3 DNA sequence: TGTGCCAGCTCACCAGGGACGGCCTCACCCCTCCACTTT. Encoded protein: CASSPGTASPLHF.